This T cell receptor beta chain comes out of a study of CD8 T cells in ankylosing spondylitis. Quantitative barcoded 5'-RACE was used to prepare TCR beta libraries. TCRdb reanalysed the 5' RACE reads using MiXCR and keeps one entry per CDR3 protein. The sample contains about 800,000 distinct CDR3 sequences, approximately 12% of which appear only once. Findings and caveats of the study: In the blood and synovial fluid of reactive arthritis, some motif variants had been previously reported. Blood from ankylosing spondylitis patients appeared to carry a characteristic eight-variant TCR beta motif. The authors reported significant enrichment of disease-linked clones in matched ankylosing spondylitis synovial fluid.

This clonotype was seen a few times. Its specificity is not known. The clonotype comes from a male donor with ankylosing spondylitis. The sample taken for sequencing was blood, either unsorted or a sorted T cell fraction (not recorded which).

The chain's CDR3 is CASSWGGAFYEQYF. The CDR3 DNA reads TGTGCCAGCAGCTGGGGGGGGGCCTTCTACGAGCAGTACTTC. The gene calls are TRBV7-2 and TRBJ2-7, with D perhaps matching TRBD2 (7 bases). The germline V and J ends were trimmed by 4 bases and 3 bases, with 13 bases remaining between them. CDR3 length: 14 residues. Germline values: CDR1 SGHTA, CDR2 FQGNSA.